The entry below gives a single T cell receptor (beta chain) sequence along with its context. Its target antigen remains unknown. No per-base quality is available; no much larger clone lies one base away. The junction shows trimming of 1 base on V and 15 bases on J, and the gene matches do not reach 4 bases of it. The germline V gene (reference sequence) provides CDR1 LNHNV and CDR2 YYDKDF. Its CDR3 holds 12 amino acids, cysteine through phenylalanine. The sequence is cut down to CDR3 DNA, 36 bases in frame from base 1. Collaborating institutions collected whole blood in K2EDTA tubes following their own protocols. For TCRbeta analysis, collaborators shipped samples as frozen whole blood, isolated PBMCs, or DNA extracted from either of those sample types. These data are taken from a study of blood T cell repertoires in COVID-19 (dated by TCRdb to the early 2020s). About the study as a whole: Collaborator samples came from the United States, Italy and Spain and covered acute and convalescent phases of COVID-19. A freely available public database, intended as a resource for researchers studying the immune response to SARS-CoV-2, is where the repertoires were released. A de-identified subject ID, COVID-19 status, age in years and sex were almost always included in the sample metadata. Where available, HLA class I and class II types were taken from metadata supplied by the sample provider and were not determined by assay-based typing. Samples were obtained from the ongoing ImmuneRACE study (first 160 participants) and from over a thousand subjects provided by 6 global collaborators. The dataset comprised deeply sampled blood TCRbeta repertoires from subjects exposed to, actively infected with, or recovered from COVID-19. The prospective study material was composed of cDNA or gDNA derived from T cells, B-cell-depleted T cells, or PBMCs.

What the study reported, not specific to this receptor: The amount of clinical and demographic metadata varied by source and participant and was provided uncurated.

The immunoSEQ Assay, a bias-controlled multiplex PCR, was used to amplify TCRbeta CDR3 regions from genomic DNA. Per the original workflow: Nucleated cell counts per sample were estimated from amplification of reference gene primers within the assay. To quantify the absolute abundance of each unique TCRbeta CDR3 rearrangement, sequence reads were collapsed and filtered. For each sample, productive Simpson clonality was calculated by taking the square root of Simpson's diversity index across productive rearrangements. TCRdb carries this immuneACCESS record with in-frame sequences only. Its versions omit some clonotypes, under half of them owing to an unresolved V gene in the studies checked, with the rest unexplained. The D gene and trimming were derived from the DNA, and the V and J assignments and clone size from that table. This sample holds 240,000 or so clones; roughly four fifths were observed only once. The ten biggest clones cover 3.4% of the sample.

The sequenced sample consisted of peripheral blood. The TCR originated in a woman between 18 and 30 years old with acute or convalescent COVID-19. The V and J segments used are TRBV15 and TRBJ2-1, with TRBD2 matching 9 junction bases. The CDR3 protein: CATSRVAGLAFF. DNA sequence: TGTGCCACCAGCAGAGTAGCGGGACTAGCGTTCTTC.